This T cell receptor (beta chain) was sequenced during a study of T cell repertoires in cytomegalovirus infection (dated by TCRdb to between 2018 and 2020). With regard to the full study: Donor HLA type was relevant to the analysis, as public TCR beta signatures indicated carriage of CMV infection together with the matching HLA type. The study at large found these results: In the ex vivo response, HLA-C-restricted CMV-specific TCR beta clonotypes were dominant, and in two of eight donors the single most frequent clonotype came from this HLA-C-restricted group. In both this cohort and an independent approximately 370-donor cohort, the cumulative frequency of public TCR beta family members distinguished carriers of CMV infection plus the relevant HLA type.

This clonotype came up a few times. What this receptor recognizes is not known. Per-base quality was not reported, and no clone a single base away is much larger than it. The CDR3 starts with the cysteine, ends with the phenylalanine, and has 14 residues. The DNA shown is the 42-base CDR3, in frame from base 1. The junction shows trimming of 6 bases on V and 4 bases on J, plus 15 bases between the germline ends. The data were produced on an Illumina HiSeq 1500. The public sequencing data were trimmed at Q25 with fastp and processed into clonotypes with MiXCR by TCRdb, which kept only in-frame beta chains. Records with the same CDR3 protein are collapsed into one entry carrying the most frequent genes and DNA. The sample table contains around 530,000 distinct CDR3 sequences; only one count was recorded for 26% of them. The top ten clones comprise approximately 13% of the sample.

This clonotype was sampled from a human donor in good health (CMV status not recorded). Some clones in this sample may be carry-over from other donors' samples. The V and J segments used are TRBV12-3 or TRBV12-4 and TRBJ2-5; the D gene lacks a confident call. Sequences were obtained from PBMCs. This receptor has the CDR3 CASRKTSIGETQYF. The nucleotide sequence is TGTGCCAGCAGGAAAACTTCAATCGGAGAGACCCAGTACTTC.